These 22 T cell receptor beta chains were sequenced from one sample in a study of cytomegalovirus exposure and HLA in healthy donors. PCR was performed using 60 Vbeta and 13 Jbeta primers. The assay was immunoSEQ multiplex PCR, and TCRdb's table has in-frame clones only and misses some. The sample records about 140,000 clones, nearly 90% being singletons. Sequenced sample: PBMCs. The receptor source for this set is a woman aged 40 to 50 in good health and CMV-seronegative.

In nucleotides, the CDR3 is TGCGCCAGCAGCTTGGCCGGCGGGACAGGAACCATCGACACCTTC. It yields the protein CASSLAGGTGTIDTF. The chain is built from TRBV5-1 and TRBJ1-2; the match to TRBD1 covers 8 bases. The CDR3 runs 15 residues. Germline V CDR1 and CDR2: SGHRS, YFSETQ. V lost 0 bases and J lost 12; bases outside the gene matches: 13.

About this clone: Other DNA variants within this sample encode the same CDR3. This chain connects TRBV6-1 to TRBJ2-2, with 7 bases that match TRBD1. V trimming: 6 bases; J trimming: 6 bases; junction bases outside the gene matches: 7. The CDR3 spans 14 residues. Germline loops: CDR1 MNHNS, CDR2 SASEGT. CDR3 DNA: TGTGCCAGCAGGGGGACAGCGGAGCCCGGGGAGCTGTTTTTT. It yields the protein CASRGTAEPGELFF.

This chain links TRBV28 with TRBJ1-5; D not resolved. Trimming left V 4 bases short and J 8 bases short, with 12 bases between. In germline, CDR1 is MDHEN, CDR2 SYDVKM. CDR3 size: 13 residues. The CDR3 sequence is CASSSTTREPQHF. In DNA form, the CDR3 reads TGTGCCAGCAGTTCCACGACTCGAGAGCCCCAGCATTTT.

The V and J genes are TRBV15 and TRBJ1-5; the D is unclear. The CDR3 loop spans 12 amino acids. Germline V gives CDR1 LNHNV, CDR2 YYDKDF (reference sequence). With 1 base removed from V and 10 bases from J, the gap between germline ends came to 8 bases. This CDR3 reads CATSRAGGPQHF. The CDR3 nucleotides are TGTGCCACCAGCAGAGCGGGTGGACCCCAGCATTTT.

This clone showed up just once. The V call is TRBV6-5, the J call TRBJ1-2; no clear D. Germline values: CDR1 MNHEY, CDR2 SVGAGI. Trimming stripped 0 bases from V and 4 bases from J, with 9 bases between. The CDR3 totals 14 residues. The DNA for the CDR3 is TGTGCCAGCAGTTACTCGTCGGGTCCCTATGGCTACACCTTC. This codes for CASSYSSGPYGYTF.

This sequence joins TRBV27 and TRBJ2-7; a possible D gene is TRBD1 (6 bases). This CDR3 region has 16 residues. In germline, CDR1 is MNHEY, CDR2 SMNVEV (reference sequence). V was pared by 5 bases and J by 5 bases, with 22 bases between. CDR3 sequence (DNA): TGTGCCAGCAGTCTGGGACACCCCTTGGAGATGCACGAGCAGTACTTC. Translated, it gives CASSLGHPLEMHEQYF.

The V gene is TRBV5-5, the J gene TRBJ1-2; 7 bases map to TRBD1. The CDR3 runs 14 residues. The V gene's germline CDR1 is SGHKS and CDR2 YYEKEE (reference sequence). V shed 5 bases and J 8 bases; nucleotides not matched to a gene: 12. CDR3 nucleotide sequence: TGTGCCAGCAGTACCGGGACAGCTGATGCGGGCTACACCTTC. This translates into CASSTGTADAGYTF.

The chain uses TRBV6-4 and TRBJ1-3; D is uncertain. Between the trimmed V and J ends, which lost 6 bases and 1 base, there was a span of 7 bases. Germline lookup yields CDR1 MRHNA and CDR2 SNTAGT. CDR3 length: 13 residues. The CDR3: CASSRESGNTIYF. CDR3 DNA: TGTGCCAGCAGCCGGGAATCTGGAAACACCATATATTTT.

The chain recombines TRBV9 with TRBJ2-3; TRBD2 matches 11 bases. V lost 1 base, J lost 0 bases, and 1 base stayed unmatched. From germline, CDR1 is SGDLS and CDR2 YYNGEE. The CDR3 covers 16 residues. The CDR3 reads CASSVTSGGSTDTQYF. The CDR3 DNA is TGTGCCAGCAGCGTAACTAGCGGGGGAAGCACAGATACGCAGTATTTT.

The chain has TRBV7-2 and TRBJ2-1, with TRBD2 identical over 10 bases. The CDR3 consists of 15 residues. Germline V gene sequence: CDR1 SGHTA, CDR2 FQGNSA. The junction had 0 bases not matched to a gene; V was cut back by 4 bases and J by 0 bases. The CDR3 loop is CASSWTSGSYNEQFF. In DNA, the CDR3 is TGTGCCAGCAGCTGGACTAGCGGCTCCTACAATGAGCAGTTCTTC.

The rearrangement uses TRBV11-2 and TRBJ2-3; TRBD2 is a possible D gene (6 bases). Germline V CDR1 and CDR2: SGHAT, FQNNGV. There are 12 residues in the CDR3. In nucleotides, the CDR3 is TGTGCTTCGTCGGGAGACACAGATACGCAGTATTTT. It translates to CASSGDTDTQYF.

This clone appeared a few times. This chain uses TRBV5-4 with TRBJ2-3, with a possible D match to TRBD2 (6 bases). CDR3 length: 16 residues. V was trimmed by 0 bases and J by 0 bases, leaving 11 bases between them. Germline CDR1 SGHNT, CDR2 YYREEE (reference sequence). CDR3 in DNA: TGTGCCAGCAGCTTGGCCCTAGCGACTAGCACAGATACGCAGTATTTT. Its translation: CASSLALATSTDTQYF.

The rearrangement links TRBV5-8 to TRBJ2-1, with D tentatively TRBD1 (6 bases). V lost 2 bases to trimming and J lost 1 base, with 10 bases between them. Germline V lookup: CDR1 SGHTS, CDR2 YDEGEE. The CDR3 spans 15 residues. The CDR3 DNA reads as TGTGCCAGCAGCTTCCAGGGGCGATCCTACAATGAGCAGTTCTTC. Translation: CASSFQGRSYNEQFF.

Written as DNA, the CDR3 is TGTGCCAGCAGTGACCAAGCGGGAGGTCCCACAGATACGCAGTATTTT. It encodes CASSDQAGGPTDTQYF. This chain uses TRBV6-1 with TRBJ2-3; TRBD2 matches 9 bases. J lost 2 bases, V lost 3 bases, and 6 bases had no gene match. Per germline, CDR1 MNHNS and CDR2 SASEGT. The CDR3 is 16 residues long.

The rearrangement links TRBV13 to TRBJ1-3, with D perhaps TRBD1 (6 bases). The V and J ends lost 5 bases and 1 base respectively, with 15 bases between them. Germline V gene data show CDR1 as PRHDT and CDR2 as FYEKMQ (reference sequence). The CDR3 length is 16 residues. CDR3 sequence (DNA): TGTGCCAGCAGCCCTCACAGGGATAGGTCTGGAAACACCATATATTTT. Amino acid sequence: CASSPHRDRSGNTIYF.

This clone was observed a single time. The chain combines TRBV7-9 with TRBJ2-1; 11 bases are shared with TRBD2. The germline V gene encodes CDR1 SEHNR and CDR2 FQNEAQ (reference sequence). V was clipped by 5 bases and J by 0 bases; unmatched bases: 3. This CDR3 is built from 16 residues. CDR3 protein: CASSGSGRASYNEQFF. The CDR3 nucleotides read TGTGCCAGCAGCGGTAGCGGGAGGGCCTCCTACAATGAGCAGTTCTTC.

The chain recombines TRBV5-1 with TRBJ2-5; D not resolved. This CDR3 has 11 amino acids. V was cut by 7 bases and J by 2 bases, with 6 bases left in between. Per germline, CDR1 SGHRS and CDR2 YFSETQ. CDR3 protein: CASFHQETQYF. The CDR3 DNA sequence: TGCGCCAGCTTCCATCAAGAGACCCAGTACTTC.

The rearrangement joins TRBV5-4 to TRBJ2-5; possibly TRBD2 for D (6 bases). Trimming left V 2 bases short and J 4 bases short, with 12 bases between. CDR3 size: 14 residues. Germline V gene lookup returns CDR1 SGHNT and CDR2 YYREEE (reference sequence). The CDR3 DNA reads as TGTGCCAGCAGCTTATGGGGACTGGTAGAGACCCAGTACTTC. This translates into CASSLWGLVETQYF.

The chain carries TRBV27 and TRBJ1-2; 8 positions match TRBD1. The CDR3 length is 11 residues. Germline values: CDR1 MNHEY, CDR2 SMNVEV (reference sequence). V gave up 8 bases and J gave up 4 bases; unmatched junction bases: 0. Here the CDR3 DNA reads TGTGCCAGCGGGACAGGCTATGGCTACACCTTC. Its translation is CASGTGYGYTF.

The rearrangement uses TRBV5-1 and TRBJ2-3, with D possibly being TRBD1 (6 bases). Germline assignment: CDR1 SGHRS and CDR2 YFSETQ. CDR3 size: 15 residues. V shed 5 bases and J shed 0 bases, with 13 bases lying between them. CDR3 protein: CASSESGQSTDTQYF. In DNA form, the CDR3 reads TGCGCCAGCAGTGAATCCGGACAGAGCACAGATACGCAGTATTTT. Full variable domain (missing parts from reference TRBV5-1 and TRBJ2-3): KAGVTQTPRYLIKTRGQQVTLSCSPISGHRSVSWYQQTPGQGLQFLFEYFSETQRNKGNFPGRFSGRQFSNSRSEMNVSTLELGDSALYLCASSESGQSTDTQYFGPGTRLTVL.

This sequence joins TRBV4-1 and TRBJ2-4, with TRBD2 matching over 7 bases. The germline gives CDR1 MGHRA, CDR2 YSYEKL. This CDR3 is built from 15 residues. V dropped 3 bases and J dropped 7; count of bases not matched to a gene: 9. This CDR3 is CASSHPLAMVNIQYF. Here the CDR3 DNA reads TGCGCCAGCAGCCACCCACTAGCGATGGTGAACATTCAGTACTTC.

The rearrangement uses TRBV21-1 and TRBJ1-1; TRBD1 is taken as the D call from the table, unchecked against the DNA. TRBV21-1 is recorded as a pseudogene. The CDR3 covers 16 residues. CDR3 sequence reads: CASSTQGRKGSTEAFF. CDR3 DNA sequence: TGTGCCAGCAGCACACAGGGAAGAAAGGGCAGCACTGAAGCTTTCTTT.